A single sample is the source of the 11 T cell receptor beta chains below, sequenced in a study of control samples from healthy donors and cancer patients. Some clones are missing from TCRdb's copy, which holds only in-frame ones; the method was immunoSEQ multiplex PCR. The table records about 120,000 clones, 80% to 90% of them present only once. Sequencing was performed on PBMCs. These receptors were obtained from a woman in her fifties or sixties with colorectal cancer.

The rearrangement joins TRBV5-1 to TRBJ2-7; D is possibly TRBD1 (6 bases). Germline CDR1 is SGHRS and CDR2 is YFSETQ. Trimming took 2 bases from V and 1 from J, leaving 10 bases between them. This CDR3 region has 14 residues. This chain's CDR3 is CASSLNTGSYEQYF. CDR3 DNA: TGCGCCAGCAGCTTAAATACAGGGTCCTACGAGCAGTACTTC.

This clone was detected a few times. The chain combines TRBV14 with TRBJ2-3; D might be TRBD1 or TRBD2, each matching 5 bases. Germline assignment: CDR1 SGHDN and CDR2 FVKESK. The CDR3 is 13 residues long. The ends were cut back, 3 bases at V and 6 bases at J, with 10 bases in the middle. The CDR3 loop reads CASSHGDRDTQYF. For the CDR3, the DNA is TGTGCCAGCAGCCACGGGGACCGGGATACGCAGTATTTT.

The chain is built from TRBV2 and TRBJ2-5; D unresolved. Germline CDR1 is SNHLY and CDR2 is FYNNEI. Trimming took 1 base from V and 3 from J, leaving 6 bases between them. The CDR3 sequence is 13 residues long. The CDR3 region has the DNA TGTGCCAGCAGTGAAGAGGCAGAAGAGACCCAGTACTTC. Protein sequence: CASSEEAEETQYF. The whole variable domain, remainder taken from reference TRBV2 and TRBJ2-5, is EPEVTQTPSHQVTQMGQEVILRCVPISNHLYFYWYRQILGQKVEFLVSFYNNEISEKSEIFDDQFSVERPDGSNFTLKIRSTKLEDSAMYFCASSEEAEETQYFGPGTRLLVL.

The V and J genes are TRBV29-1 and TRBJ1-1; no firm D call. Trimming stripped 8 bases from V and 5 bases from J, with 18 bases between. Per germline, CDR1 SQVTM and CDR2 ANQGSEA. This CDR3 region has 13 residues. The CDR3 here is CSPFPSRCTEAFF. The CDR3 DNA reads TGCAGCCCCTTTCCTAGTAGGTGTACTGAAGCTTTCTTT.

With respect to this clone: The same CDR3 is also encoded by other DNA sequences in this sample. The chain is built from TRBV19 and TRBJ2-6; D could derive from TRBD1 or TRBD2 (6 bases each). Germline V gives CDR1 LNHDA, CDR2 SQIVND (reference sequence). V lost 5 bases and J lost 0, with 14 bases in between. CDR3 size: 17 residues. The CDR3 DNA reads TGTGCCAGTAGTGTTCAAGGGGGGAGCTCTGGGGCCAACGTCCTGACTTTC. Translation gives CASSVQGGSSGANVLTF.

The gene calls are TRBV12-3 or TRBV12-4 and TRBJ1-6; D not certain. The V and J ends lost 1 base and 9 bases respectively, with 7 bases between them. The CDR3 consists of 13 residues. This CDR3 is CASSLVGISPLHF. In DNA, the CDR3 is TGTGCCAGCAGTTTAGTCGGGATTTCACCCCTCCACTTT.

V is TRBV3-1 (or the pseudogene TRBV3-2) and J is TRBJ1-4; 9 bases map to TRBD1. V was pared by 6 bases and J by 10 bases, with 12 bases of the junction left unmatched. The CDR3 sequence is 15 residues long. CDR1 and CDR2 from the germline V gene are LGHDT and YNNKEL (reference sequence). CDR3 DNA sequence: TGTGCCAGCAGTCCGTTGACAGGGGGGGACGGAAAACTGTTTTTT. It is translated as CASSPLTGGDGKLFF.

The chain joins TRBV7-3 to TRBJ2-1; 8 nucleotides align to TRBD2. Trimming at V came to 1 base and at J to 7 bases, leaving 3 bases not matched to a gene. Germline V gene lookup returns CDR1 SGHTA and CDR2 FQGTGA. The CDR3 contains 14 residues. CDR3 nucleotide sequence: TGTGCCAGCAGCTTAATGACGGGAGGGAATGAGCAGTTCTTC. Its translation: CASSLMTGGNEQFF. The full variable domain, its missing parts supplied by reference TRBV7-3 and TRBJ2-1, is GAGVSQTPSNKVTEKGKYVELRCDPISGHTALYWYRQSLGQGPEFLIYFQGTGAADDSGLPNDRFFAVRPEGSVSTLKIQRTERGDSAVYLCASSLMTGGNEQFFGPGTRLTVL.

V gene TRBV12-5 combines with J gene TRBJ2-2; D is perhaps TRBD1 or TRBD2 (5 bases each). CDR3 length: 14 residues. Germline V gives CDR1 LGHNT, CDR2 FRNRAP. V lost 2 bases and J lost 6, with 10 bases in between. CDR3 sequence (DNA): TGTGCTAGTGGTTTGTGGGGGATGTCCGGGGAGCTGTTTTTT. Amino acids: CASGLWGMSGELFF.

In this sample, this clone turned up a few times. This rearrangement joins TRBV25-1 to TRBJ2-7, with TRBD2 as a possible D gene (6 bases). V shed 2 bases and J shed 4 bases, with 15 bases lying between them. The CDR3 has 15 residues. The germline V gene has CDR1 MGHDK and CDR2 SYGVNS. CDR3 protein: CASSERTPGRYEQYF. CDR3 in DNA: TGTGCCAGCAGTGAACGTACGCCGGGGAGGTACGAGCAGTACTTC.

V is TRBV7-2 and J is TRBJ2-5; tentatively, D is TRBD2 (6 bases). Germline-derived CDR1 and CDR2 are SGHTA and FQGNSA. This CDR3 spans 14 amino acids. Deletions cut 5 bases from V and 0 bases from J, with 10 bases between. The CDR3 DNA follows: TGTGCCAGCAGCCCGCGGGACGACCAAGAGACCCAGTACTTC. Protein product: CASSPRDDQETQYF.